Presented here are 28 T cell receptor beta chains from one specimen sequenced in a study of OX40 agonist ivuxolimab in advanced cancers. Clones were sequenced by immunoSEQ multiplex PCR, and TCRdb holds only the in-frame ones, with some missing. The sample lists 70,000 to 100,000 clones, approximately 90% seen once, with around 2% in the top ten. The sequences come from CD4+ or CD8+ T cells sorted from blood, collected in a trial of the OX40 agonist ivuxolimab. Receptors originate from an adult with an advanced solid tumor such as melanoma, head and neck, liver or kidney cancer.

The genes are TRBV29-1 and TRBJ2-5; 8 nucleotides agree with TRBD1. This CDR3 is built from 13 residues. Germline CDR1 and CDR2: SQVTM and ANQGSEA. Unmatched junction bases numbered 2, after V lost 3 bases and J lost 2 bases. CDR3 loop: CSVDDRGQETQYF. Here the CDR3 DNA reads TGCAGCGTTGATGACAGGGGTCAAGAGACCCAGTACTTC.

V gene TRBV27 combines with J gene TRBJ1-1; D may be TRBD1 (5 bases). V shed 2 bases and J shed 3 bases, with 13 bases lying between them. CDR3 size: 15 residues. The V gene's germline CDR1 is MNHEY and CDR2 SMNVEV (reference sequence). The CDR3 DNA is TGTGCCAGCAGTTTAAACGGTGGAGGGGACACTGAAGCTTTCTTT. Protein sequence: CASSLNGGGDTEAFF.

This chain joins TRBV5-1 and TRBJ1-5, with a tentative D call TRBD1 (5 bases). Trimming shortened V by 0 bases and J by 5 bases, and 12 bases separated the two germline ends. CDR3 length: 15 amino acids. Germline V gene data show CDR1 as SGHRS and CDR2 as YFSETQ. The CDR3 loop is CASSLEGRSDQPQHF. The CDR3 DNA reads TGCGCCAGCAGCTTGGAGGGGAGGTCCGATCAGCCCCAGCATTTT.

The V and J genes are TRBV6-1 and TRBJ1-5; a possible D gene is TRBD1 (5 bases). V was shortened by 4 bases and J by 0 bases, with 13 bases between the two germline ends. There are 16 residues in the CDR3. Per germline, CDR1 MNHNS and CDR2 SASEGT. CDR3 nucleotides: TGTGCCAGCAGTGTGGCGGGGCGGGGTAGCAATCAGCCCCAGCATTTT. Translating gives CASSVAGRGSNQPQHF.

This clone came up once. The chain recombines TRBV13 with TRBJ1-6; 8 nucleotides match TRBD1. Trimming at V came to 4 bases and at J to 8 bases, leaving 4 bases not matched to a gene. The CDR3 runs to 14 residues. The germline V gene encodes CDR1 PRHDT and CDR2 FYEKMQ (reference sequence). CDR3 in amino acids: CASSYDRGYSPLHF. Here the CDR3 DNA reads TGTGCCAGCAGCTACGACAGGGGATATTCACCCCTCCACTTT.

This sequence joins TRBV2 and TRBJ2-1, with 7 bases lining up with TRBD1. The CDR3 length is 12 residues. Unmatched junction bases numbered 6, after V lost 9 bases and J lost 7 bases. CDR1 is SNHLY, CDR2 FYNNEI, per germline. The CDR3 DNA sequence: TGTGCCAGGGAGTACAGGGGTAATGAGCAGTTCTTC. Protein product: CAREYRGNEQFF.

This rearrangement joins TRBV5-1 to TRBJ2-7; 7 bases fit TRBD2. The V segment lost 0 bases and the J segment 4 bases; nucleotides outside the gene matches: 4. The CDR3 contains 14 residues. Germline values: CDR1 SGHRS, CDR2 YFSETQ. The CDR3 region is CASSLALAEYEQYF. As DNA, the CDR3 is TGCGCCAGCAGCTTGGCTCTAGCGGAATACGAGCAGTACTTC.

This sequence joins TRBV5-1 and TRBJ2-7; D is possibly TRBD2 (6 bases). The CDR3 covers 15 residues. The V end was cut by 0 bases, the J end by 0 bases, with 10 bases between. Germline CDR1 and CDR2: SGHRS and YFSETQ. The CDR3: CASSLVVSGSYEQYF. Written as DNA, the CDR3 is TGCGCCAGCAGCTTGGTCGTTAGCGGCTCCTACGAGCAGTACTTC. Supplemented by reference TRBV5-1 and TRBJ2-7, the full variable domain reads KAGVTQTPRYLIKTRGQQVTLSCSPISGHRSVSWYQQTPGQGLQFLFEYFSETQRNKGNFPGRFSGRQFSNSRSEMNVSTLELGDSALYLCASSLVVSGSYEQYFGPGTRLTVT.

This clone was detected once. V and J are TRBV11-1 and TRBJ2-7; 11 bases map to TRBD2. V shed 8 bases and J 5 bases; nucleotides not matched to a gene: 2. The CDR3 contains 12 residues. CDR1 and CDR2 (germline): SGHAT, FQDESV (reference sequence). The CDR3 loop reads CASGLAGDEQYF. For the CDR3, the DNA is TGTGCCAGCGGACTAGCGGGCGACGAGCAGTACTTC.

This clone has just one count. The gene calls are TRBV23-1 and TRBJ1-4; no reliable D call. TRBV23-1 is an ORF; its function is uncertain. Trimming left V 3 bases short and J 2 bases short, with 19 bases between. The CDR3 length is 18 residues. CDR3 protein: CASSHRRWGLSTNEKLFF. The CDR3 DNA reads as TGCGCCAGCAGTCATCGGAGGTGGGGATTGTCGACTAATGAAAAACTGTTTTTT.

The rearrangement uses TRBV28 and TRBJ2-3, with unresolved D. This CDR3 has 12 residues. The germline V and J ends were trimmed by 6 bases and 6 bases, with 10 bases remaining between them. Germline CDR1 is MDHEN and CDR2 is SYDVKM. CDR3 bases: TGTGCCAGCAGACTATACACGGATACGCAGTATTTT. This codes for CASRLYTDTQYF.

This chain connects TRBV30 to TRBJ1-1; 7 positions match TRBD1. Germline V gives CDR1 GTSNPN, CDR2 SVGIG (reference sequence). The CDR3 consists of 15 residues. J gave up 7 bases and V 4 bases, and 15 bases lay outside the gene matches. The CDR3 spells CAWIPGGEGHVEAFF. As DNA, the CDR3 is TGTGCCTGGATCCCAGGGGGGGAAGGGCATGTTGAAGCTTTCTTT. Looking up the rest from reference TRBV30 and TRBJ1-1 gives the full variable domain: SQTIHQWPATLVQPVGSPLSLECTVEGTSNPNLYWYRQAAGRGLQLLFYSVGIGQISSEVPQNLSASRPQDRQFILSSKKLLLSDSGFYLCAWIPGGEGHVEAFFGQGTRLTVV.

The J gene is TRBJ2-2, the V gene TRBV9; TRBD1 is a possible D gene (6 bases). V lost 4 bases to trimming and J lost 0 bases, with 13 bases between them. Looked up from germline, CDR1 is SGDLS and CDR2 is YYNGEE. The CDR3 spans 16 residues. The CDR3 DNA is TGTGCCAGCAGCACAACCGGGACAACGAACACCGGGGAGCTGTTTTTT. Its protein is CASSTTGTTNTGELFF.

This chain connects TRBV6-5 to TRBJ1-1; maybe TRBD1 (5 bases). This CDR3 has 15 residues. Germline-derived CDR1 and CDR2 are MNHEY and SVGAGI. V gave up 4 bases and J gave up 4 bases, with 16 bases separating them. The CDR3 DNA reads TGTGCCAGCAGTTTATCGAGGGGTTTAAGCACTGAAGCTTTCTTT. Its protein is CASSLSRGLSTEAFF.

This sequence joins TRBV12-5 and TRBJ2-5; D is tentatively TRBD1 or TRBD2 (5 bases each). The CDR3 spans 13 residues. Germline CDR1 LGHNT, CDR2 FRNRAP. V dropped 6 bases and J dropped 2 bases, with 10 bases sitting between them. As DNA, the CDR3 is TGTGCTAGTGGCATGGGACGACAAGAGACCCAGTACTTC. Translating gives CASGMGRQETQYF.

The chain combines TRBV18 with TRBJ2-1; 7 nucleotides match TRBD2. With 8 bases clipped from V and 5 bases from J, the junction kept 12 bases outside the gene matches. Germline CDR1 and CDR2: KGHSH and LQKENI. CDR3 length: 15 amino acids. CDR3 sequence (DNA): TGTGCCAGCACTATACTAGCGACAATCAACAATGAGCAGTTCTTC. Translated, it gives CASTILATINNEQFF.

The rearrangement links TRBV6-5 to TRBJ1-2; no definite D call. V was pared by 6 bases and J by 1 base, with 9 bases between. This CDR3 has 13 residues. The V gene's germline CDR1 is MNHEY and CDR2 SVGAGI. The CDR3 nucleotides read TGTGCCAGCAGACCCCAGAATAACTATGGCTACACCTTC. This translates into CASRPQNNYGYTF.

This clone was observed a single time. This chain uses TRBV14 with TRBJ2-7; TRBD1 might be the D (5 bases). The CDR3 is 13 amino acids. The V end lost 4 bases, the J end lost 7 bases, and 14 bases lay between the germline ends. CDR1 is SGHDN and CDR2 is FVKESK in the germline V gene. DNA for the CDR3: TGTGCCAGCAGCCCGCGCAGGGTTGGAGAGCAGTACTTC. This sequence encodes CASSPRRVGEQYF.

The chain links TRBV19 to TRBJ2-5; unclear D gene. V lost 5 bases and J lost 1, with 8 bases in between. Germline V gives CDR1 LNHDA, CDR2 SQIVND (reference sequence). The CDR3 has 13 residues. CDR3 region: CASSRWVQETQYF. In nucleotides, the CDR3 is TGTGCCAGTAGTCGGTGGGTCCAAGAGACCCAGTACTTC.

The chain carries TRBV19 and TRBJ2-5; D gene unclear. Germline V gene data show CDR1 as LNHDA and CDR2 as SQIVND (reference sequence). Trimming removed 5 bases from V and 5 bases from J, with 12 bases in between. The CDR3 consists of 13 residues. This CDR3 reads CASSYRTDETQYF. CDR3 sequence (DNA): TGTGCCAGTAGTTATCGGACGGATGAGACCCAGTACTTC. Filled out from reference TRBV19 and TRBJ2-5, the complete variable domain reads DGGITQSPKYLFRKEGQNVTLSCEQNLNHDAMYWYRQDPGQGLRLIYYSQIVNDFQKGDIAEGYSVSREKKESFPLTVTSAQKNPTAFYLCASSYRTDETQYFGPGTRLLVL.

This rearrangement joins TRBV7-9 to TRBJ2-5; D is uncertain. Between the trimmed V and J ends, which lost 7 bases and 3 bases, there was a span of 6 bases. Germline lookup yields CDR1 SEHNR and CDR2 FQNEAQ (reference sequence). The CDR3 spans 11 residues. In DNA form, the CDR3 reads TGTGCCAGCACATCGGAAGAGACCCAGTACTTC. Its protein is CASTSEETQYF.

The chain employs TRBV27 and TRBJ2-7, with a weak D call TRBD1 (5 bases). Germline loops: CDR1 MNHEY, CDR2 SMNVEV (reference sequence). This CDR3 spans 14 amino acids. Trimming cost V 3 bases and J 1 base, with 10 bases left between them. CDR3 loop: CASSFKGLSYEQYF. The CDR3 DNA reads TGTGCCAGCAGTTTCAAGGGGTTATCCTACGAGCAGTACTTC.

This clone was counted at least ten times. The chain has TRBV29-1 and TRBJ1-2; 9 nucleotides match TRBD1. The germline CDR1 and CDR2 sequences are SQVTM and ANQGSEA. With V trimmed by 6 bases and J by 8 bases, 10 bases remained unmatched. The CDR3 is 13 amino acids. In DNA, the CDR3 is TGCAGCGTCCCGGGGACAGGGTTTGAGGGCTACACCTTC. Its protein product is CSVPGTGFEGYTF.

V usage is TRBV13 and J usage is TRBJ2-7, with D uncertain. Germline assignment: CDR1 PRHDT and CDR2 FYEKMQ (reference sequence). V lost 1 base to trimming and J lost 5 bases, with 12 bases between them. The CDR3 extends over 14 amino acids. The DNA for the CDR3 is TGTGCCAGCAGCTTAGCACGGCCCACCCACGAGCAGTACTTC. Encoded protein: CASSLARPTHEQYF. Together with reference TRBV13 and TRBJ2-7, the CDR3 gives the full variable domain: AAGVIQSPRHLIKEKRETATLKCYPIPRHDTVYWYQQGPGQDPQFLISFYEKMQSDKGSIPDRFSAQQFSDYHSELNMSSLELGDSALYFCASSLARPTHEQYFGPGTRLTVT.

The chain combines TRBV7-8 with TRBJ2-1; 9 nucleotides line up with TRBD2. The V and J ends lost 5 bases and 3 bases, in that order; junction bases with no gene match: 8. Germline V gives CDR1 SGHVS, CDR2 FQNEAQ. This CDR3 contains 16 residues. In nucleotides, the CDR3 is TGTGCCAGCAGCCCCAGCGGGAGGCCTTTCTACAATGAGCAGTTCTTC. Translating gives CASSPSGRPFYNEQFF.

The V and J genes are TRBV5-1 and TRBJ2-1; no firm D call. Trimming took off 1 base at V and 3 bases at J, with 8 bases between the two ends. From germline, CDR1 is SGHRS and CDR2 YFSETQ. The CDR3 runs to 14 residues. CDR3 DNA sequence: TGCGCCAGCAGCTTGAGTAGTCACTACAATGAGCAGTTCTTC. This gives the protein CASSLSSHYNEQFF.

V is TRBV2 and J is TRBJ2-5; TRBD1 is a possible D gene (5 bases). The germline CDR1 and CDR2 sequences are SNHLY and FYNNEI. V lost 7 bases and J 5 bases, leaving 14 bases between the germline ends. This CDR3 spans 13 amino acids. In DNA form, the CDR3 reads TGTGCCAGCACCGCAGGGAACGGGGAGACCCAGTACTTC. Amino acid sequence: CASTAGNGETQYF.

This clone was recorded only once. The chain has TRBV29-1 and TRBJ2-3; TRBD1 agrees at 11 bases. The CDR3 runs to 13 residues. The germline V gene encodes CDR1 SQVTM and CDR2 ANQGSEA. The V and J ends lost 3 bases and 4 bases, in that order; junction bases with no gene match: 0. The CDR3 DNA is TGCAGCGTTGAGGGACAGGGGGCAGATACGCAGTATTTT. Translated, it gives CSVEGQGADTQYF.